This TCR beta chain is drawn from a study of blood T cell repertoires in COVID-19. Study in general: Acute and convalescent COVID-19 specimens originated in the United States, Italy and Spain. PBMCs, B-cell-depleted T cells, or T cells were the source of the cDNA or gDNA that made up the material.

In the study's own analysis: Nucleated cell number was recorded as an estimate derived from reference gene primer amplification. Measured with immunoSEQ multiplex PCR; TCRdb has only the in-frame clones, and not every one. Clone size and V and J calls were adopted from that table, with D and trimming inferred from the DNA. The profile shows about 190,000 clones, 82% of them singletons. One Seattle source followed patients from active infection through their disease course. The germline gives CDR1 SEHNR, CDR2 FQNEAQ (reference sequence). CDR3 length: 16 residues. V was cut by 3 bases and J by 0 bases, with 12 bases left in between.

Sample: peripheral blood. This sequence originates from a woman in her fifties or sixties with COVID-19, enrolled during active disease. The chain carries TRBV7-9 and TRBJ1-5; D is perhaps TRBD1 (5 bases). CDR3 amino acids: CASSFIKGYSNQPQHF. CDR3 sequence (DNA): TGTGCCAGCAGCTTTATTAAGGGGTATAGCAATCAGCCCCAGCATTTT.